These 30 T cell receptor beta chains came from one sample sequenced in a study of T-cell reconstitution after alpha-beta-depleted transplantation in children. Preparation of the TCRbeta library used unique molecular identifiers. TCRdb itself ran the PCR reads through MiXCR, one entry per CDR3 protein. Here the sample spans some 590,000 distinct CDR3 sequences, 10% to 13% being singletons. Here the sequenced sample was PBMCs from the stem cell graft donor, taken from the stem cell graft. The receptors derive from a human donor who donated a stem cell graft to a child with acute myeloid leukemia.

The DNA for the CDR3 is TGCGCCAGCAGTGTACCAGCGGGAGGGGACTACAATGAGCAGTTCTTC. Its protein product is CASSVPAGGDYNEQFF. This chain links TRBV10-2 with TRBJ2-1, with 10 nucleotides matching TRBD2. The CDR3 extends over 16 amino acids. The ends lost 4 bases at V and 3 bases at J; junction bases unmatched: 6. Germline V gene data show CDR1 as WSHSY and CDR2 as SAAADI.

This clonotype was detected a few times. This sequence joins TRBV7-2 and TRBJ2-7, with 8 bases matching TRBD2. The germline V gene encodes CDR1 SGHTA and CDR2 FQGNSA. V gave up 1 base and J gave up 5 bases; unmatched junction bases: 4. The CDR3 is made up of 14 amino acids. CDR3 in DNA: TGTGCCAGCAGCTTAGTCCAGCGGGAGCACGAGCAGTACTTC. Residues: CASSLVQREHEQYF.

J is TRBJ2-3 and V is TRBV5-5; the D is unclear. The CDR3 loop spans 11 amino acids. The germline CDR1 and CDR2 sequences are SGHKS and YYEKEE (reference sequence). Trimming removed 6 bases from V and 2 bases from J, with 4 bases in between. The CDR3 DNA reads as TGTGCCAGCATCCTCACAGATACGCAGTATTTT. Its protein product is CASILTDTQYF.

The CDR3 bases are TGTGCCAGCAGCCAAGGATATCGGGGCGAGCAGTACTTC. Translating gives CASSQGYRGEQYF. The chain has TRBV14 and TRBJ2-7, with D possibly matching TRBD2 (5 bases). Germline V gene sequence: CDR1 SGHDN, CDR2 FVKESK. The CDR3 contains 13 residues. Trimming left V 1 base short and J 6 bases short, with 10 bases between.

V and J are TRBV20-1 and TRBJ1-1, with D possibly being TRBD1 (5 bases). Trimming removed 0 bases at V and 0 bases at J, with 8 bases between. This CDR3 spans 14 amino acids. Looked up from germline, CDR1 is DFQATT and CDR2 is SNEGSKA (reference sequence). The CDR3 here is CSAREQVMNTEAFF. In nucleotides, the CDR3 is TGCAGTGCTAGAGAACAGGTAATGAACACTGAAGCTTTCTTT.

This clonotype was seen a handful of times. V gene TRBV2 combines with J gene TRBJ2-1, with D possibly matching TRBD2 (6 bases). Germline V CDR1 and CDR2: SNHLY, FYNNEI. Trimming cost V 10 bases and J 7 bases, with 14 bases left between them. The CDR3 runs 12 residues. The CDR3 DNA sequence: TGTGCCACCCCGGGACTCCTAAATGAGCAGTTCTTC. Residues: CATPGLLNEQFF. The full variable domain, rest sourced from reference TRBV2 and TRBJ2-1, is EPEVTQTPSHQVTQMGQEVILRCVPISNHLYFYWYRQILGQKVEFLVSFYNNEISEKSEIFDDQFSVERPDGSNFTLKIRSTKLEDSAMYFCATPGLLNEQFFGPGTRLTVL.

The chain uses TRBV12-3 or TRBV12-4 and TRBJ2-1; 11 nucleotides agree with TRBD2. The CDR3 is made up of 22 amino acids. The trim removed 1 base at V and 3 bases at J, leaving 20 bases unmatched. The DNA of the CDR3 is TGTGCCAGCAGTTTAGGACCTTTGGGCTCCTTTCTAGCGGGAGGTTTCTACAATGAGCAGTTCTTC. Amino acid sequence: CASSLGPLGSFLAGGFYNEQFF.

The chain recombines TRBV30 with TRBJ1-5; no clear D. Per germline, CDR1 GTSNPN and CDR2 SVGIG (reference sequence). Trimming cost V 2 bases and J 5 bases, with 10 bases left between them. The CDR3 has 13 residues. The CDR3 spells CAWSLGNDQPQHF. The DNA for the CDR3 is TGTGCCTGGAGTTTAGGGAACGATCAGCCCCAGCATTTT.

J is TRBJ1-2 and V is TRBV5-1; 8 bases fit TRBD1. This CDR3 has 17 residues. After removal of 2 bases from V and 3 bases from J, the junction contained 12 bases not matched to a gene. Germline loops: CDR1 SGHRS, CDR2 YFSETQ. CDR3 nucleotide sequence: TGCGCCAGCAGCTTCAGACCGGACAGGGACTATTACTATGGCTACACCTTC. Translating it yields CASSFRPDRDYYYGYTF.

The chain joins TRBV5-1 to TRBJ1-4, with D hard to call. V lost 4 bases to trimming and J lost 1 base, with 11 bases between them. Germline loops: CDR1 SGHRS, CDR2 YFSETQ. CDR3 size: 15 residues. The CDR3 nucleotides are TGCGCCAGCAGCGAACAGACGGGAACTAATGAAAAACTGTTTTTT. Its translation is CASSEQTGTNEKLFF.

The table lists this clonotype with a few counts. V gene TRBV4-2 combines with J gene TRBJ2-5; TRBD2 matches at 13 bases. This CDR3 is built from 16 residues. Per germline, CDR1 LGHNA and CDR2 YNFKEQ. Trimming cost V 4 bases and J 7 bases; bases outside gene matches: 9. CDR3 in DNA: TGTGCCAGCAGCCGAGAACTAGCGGGAGGGTTGGGGACCCAGTACTTC. This translates into CASSRELAGGLGTQYF.

This rearrangement joins TRBV7-8 to TRBJ1-2, with TRBD1 identical over 10 bases. The CDR3 sequence is 17 residues long. Per the germline V gene, CDR1 is SGHVS and CDR2 is FQNEAQ. V dropped 6 bases and J dropped 2; count of bases not matched to a gene: 12. CDR3 region: CASSFRTGGSFNYGYTF. CDR3 DNA: TGTGCCAGCAGTTTCCGGACAGGGGGTTCATTCAACTATGGCTACACCTTC.

The chain recombines TRBV12-3 or TRBV12-4 with TRBJ2-1, with a possible D match to TRBD2 (6 bases). This CDR3 is 14 amino acids long. Trimming stripped 7 bases from V and 0 bases from J, with 10 bases between. CDR3 loop: CASTGGSSYNEQFF. DNA for the CDR3: TGTGCCAGCACAGGAGGGAGCTCCTACAATGAGCAGTTCTTC.

This clonotype was seen a handful of times. The chain recombines TRBV27 with TRBJ1-5; D uncertain. The V and J ends lost 2 bases and 2 bases respectively, with 10 bases between them. CDR1 MNHEY and CDR2 SMNVEV come from the germline V gene (reference sequence). This CDR3 spans 15 amino acids. This chain's CDR3 is CASSLTLPGNQPQHF. In DNA, the CDR3 is TGTGCCAGCAGTTTAACGTTGCCAGGCAATCAGCCCCAGCATTTT.

This clonotype occurred a few times. The V gene is TRBV20-1, the J gene TRBJ2-1, with 10 positions matching TRBD2. Trimming took 0 bases from V and 3 from J; bases not matched to a gene: 2. This CDR3 is built from 15 residues. Germline-derived CDR1 and CDR2 are DFQATT and SNEGSKA (reference sequence). The CDR3 is CSARDSGRNYNEQFF. The CDR3 DNA reads as TGCAGTGCTAGAGATAGCGGGAGGAACTACAATGAGCAGTTCTTC.

The chain carries TRBV20-1 and TRBJ2-7; weak D call: TRBD1 (5 bases). V was pared by 6 bases and J by 3 bases, with 12 bases between. CDR1 is DFQATT, CDR2 SNEGSKA, per germline (reference sequence). The length of the CDR3 is 12 residues. As DNA, the CDR3 is TGCAGTGCGGGCTGGACAAGCTACGAGCAGTACTTC. Translation: CSAGWTSYEQYF.

This clonotype was observed a handful of times. The chain recombines TRBV9 with TRBJ2-1; D is possibly TRBD1 (6 bases). This CDR3 region has 14 residues. Germline V gene data show CDR1 as SGDLS and CDR2 as YYNGEE. V lost 4 bases to trimming and J lost 4 bases, with 12 bases between them. CDR3 nucleotide sequence: TGTGCCAGCAGCATCCGGGACAAATACAATGAGCAGTTCTTC. Translating it yields CASSIRDKYNEQFF.

The table lists this clonotype with many counts. Germline and junction disagree at one end, which may indicate a read error. The chain is built from TRBV7-7 and TRBJ2-5; no definite D call. This CDR3 contains 14 residues. Germline values: CDR1 SSHAT, CDR2 FNYEAQ (reference sequence). CDR3 DNA sequence: TGTGCTAGCAGCTTAGGCGGCAGACAAGAGACCCAGTACTTC. Translation: CASSLGGRQETQYF.

The chain employs TRBV5-1 and TRBJ2-3; D may be TRBD1 (5 bases). Germline V CDR1 and CDR2: SGHRS, YFSETQ. The CDR3 has 13 amino acids. Trimming took off 6 bases at V and 1 base at J, with 9 bases between the two ends. CDR3 sequence: CASKKGGTDTQYF. The CDR3, as DNA: TGCGCCAGCAAGAAAGGGGGCACAGATACGCAGTATTTT.

This clonotype was observed a few times. The chain is built from TRBV5-6 and TRBJ2-1; 7 nucleotides align to TRBD2. Germline V CDR1 and CDR2: SGHDT, YYEEEE. CDR3 size: 15 residues. Trimming removed 2 bases from V and 7 bases from J; junction bases left unmatched: 9. CDR3 amino acids: CASSFALAVLNEQFF. DNA of the CDR3: TGTGCCAGCAGCTTCGCCCTAGCGGTACTAAATGAGCAGTTCTTC.

The table lists this clonotype with many counts. V gene TRBV18 combines with J gene TRBJ2-7, with D possibly TRBD2 on 6 matching bases. Per germline, CDR1 KGHSH and CDR2 LQKENI. This CDR3 has 15 amino acids. The germline V and J ends were trimmed by 4 bases and 3 bases, with 16 bases remaining between them. This CDR3 reads CASSRLGGESYEQYF. The CDR3 DNA reads TGTGCCAGCTCACGCCTCGGGGGAGAGAGCTACGAGCAGTACTTC.

This clonotype was seen at least ten times. CDR3 residues: CASSPVLGELFF. The CDR3 DNA reads as TGTGCCAGCAGTCCGGTTCTGGGGGAGCTGTTTTTT. This chain uses TRBV6-6 with TRBJ2-2; D not certain. Germline lookup yields CDR1 MNHNY and CDR2 SVGAGI (reference sequence). V lost 5 bases to trimming and J lost 8 bases, with 9 bases between them. This CDR3 region has 12 residues.

Only a few counts were recorded for this clonotype. J is TRBJ2-2 and V is TRBV4-3; D is uncertain. There are 18 residues in the CDR3. Trimming stripped 2 bases from V and 0 bases from J, with 16 bases between. Germline CDR1 LGHNA, CDR2 YSLEER. The chain's CDR3 is CASSQKLGWQTNTGELFF. CDR3 nucleotide sequence: TGCGCCAGCAGCCAAAAGTTGGGGTGGCAGACGAACACCGGGGAGCTGTTTTTT.

The rearrangement joins TRBV6-7 to TRBJ2-1, with a possible D match to TRBD2 (6 bases). TRBV6-7 qualifies as an ORF whose function is uncertain. This CDR3 is 14 amino acids long. V shed 5 bases and J shed 7 bases, with 15 bases lying between them. CDR3 bases: TGTGCCAGCAGTCGGGAAGCGGGTGGGAATGAGCAGTTCTTC. The encoded protein is CASSREAGGNEQFF.

This clonotype was observed at least ten times. J is TRBJ2-1 and V is TRBV9, with a tentative D call TRBD1 (5 bases). This CDR3 region has 13 residues. Trimming took 0 bases from V and 10 from J, leaving 11 bases between them. Germline values: CDR1 SGDLS, CDR2 YYNGEE. The CDR3 bases are TGTGCCAGCAGCGTAGCATTCAAGGGGGAGCAGTTCTTC. It is translated as CASSVAFKGEQFF.

This clonotype was counted only a few times. This chain links TRBV9 with TRBJ2-2, with 8 bases matching TRBD1. Germline assignment: CDR1 SGDLS and CDR2 YYNGEE. After removal of 3 bases from V and 1 base from J, the junction contained 8 bases not matched to a gene. The CDR3 sequence is 17 residues long. CDR3 region: CASSGLSGTGNTGELFF. CDR3 nucleotides: TGTGCCAGCAGCGGACTATCCGGGACAGGGAACACCGGGGAGCTGTTTTTT.

This clonotype was seen at least ten times. The chain is built from TRBV12-3 or TRBV12-4 and TRBJ1-5; D possibly corresponds to TRBD1 (5 bases). The CDR3 extends over 14 amino acids. The V and J ends lost 7 bases and 5 bases respectively, with 15 bases between them. The CDR3 sequence is CASTSGGTHQPQHF. In nucleotides, the CDR3 is TGTGCCAGCACCTCGGGGGGGACCCATCAGCCCCAGCATTTT.

The rearrangement joins TRBV28 to TRBJ1-1, with D possibly matching TRBD1 (5 bases). Germline V gene data show CDR1 as MDHEN and CDR2 as SYDVKM. The CDR3 runs to 15 residues. V was shortened by 3 bases and J by 0 bases, with 11 bases between the two germline ends. The chain's CDR3 is CASSFRRGVNTEAFF. Written as DNA, the CDR3 is TGTGCCAGCAGTTTTCGCCGAGGGGTGAACACTGAAGCTTTCTTT. Complete variable domain (other parts from reference TRBV28 and TRBJ1-1): DVKVTQSSRYLVKRTGEKVFLECVQDMDHENMFWYRQDPGLGLRLIYFSYDVKMKEKGDIPEGYSVSREKKERFSLILESASTNQTSMYLCASSFRRGVNTEAFFGQGTRLTVV.

The rearrangement links TRBV19 to TRBJ2-5, with TRBD2 matching 7 bases. The CDR3 covers 16 residues. The trim removed 4 bases at V and 1 base at J, leaving 9 bases unmatched. In germline, CDR1 is LNHDA, CDR2 SQIVND (reference sequence). In DNA form, the CDR3 reads TGTGCCAGTAGTAGAACCGCGGGGAGGGTCCAAGAGACCCAGTACTTC. Protein sequence: CASSRTAGRVQETQYF.

At least ten counts were recorded for this clonotype. The chain has TRBV7-8 and TRBJ2-1, with 13 positions matching TRBD2. J was trimmed by 6 bases and V by 3 bases; bases with no gene match: 5. Germline CDR1 and CDR2: SGHVS and FQNEAQ. CDR3 size: 16 residues. The CDR3 reads CASSFWTSGRSNEQFF. In nucleotides, the CDR3 is TGTGCCAGCAGCTTTTGGACTAGCGGGAGATCCAATGAGCAGTTCTTC.